The 12 T cell receptor beta chains below all came from one sample that was sequenced in a study of cytomegalovirus exposure and HLA in healthy donors. Researchers ran the PCR with 60 Vbeta and 13 Jbeta primers. Method: immunoSEQ multiplex PCR; TCRdb's copy keeps in-frame clones and lacks some. The profile covers 110,000 or so clones, with about 80% appearing a single time and about 5% taken by the ten largest. Sequencing input: PBMCs. The receptors derive from a woman aged 25-40 years in good health and CMV-seropositive.

The chain has TRBV18 and TRBJ1-1; no firm D call. Germline lookup yields CDR1 KGHSH and CDR2 LQKENI. Between the trimmed V and J ends, which lost 3 bases and 1 base, there was a span of 12 bases. The CDR3 runs to 15 residues. In DNA form, the CDR3 reads TGTGCCAGCTCACCCTTGCGGTCCGAGAACACTGAAGCTTTCTTT. Its translation: CASSPLRSENTEAFF.

This rearrangement joins TRBV6-1 to TRBJ2-1; D unresolved. With 3 bases removed from V and 4 bases from J, the gap between germline ends came to 4 bases. Germline values: CDR1 MNHNS, CDR2 SASEGT. This CDR3 spans 12 amino acids. DNA for the CDR3: TGTGCCAGCAGTGATAGTTACAATGAGCAGTTCTTC. Encoded protein: CASSDSYNEQFF.

In DNA form, the CDR3 reads TGTGCCAGCCTCCGCGCCCCCCCGTCTAGTAACTGCACAGATACGCAGTATTTT. This encodes CASLRAPPSSNCTDTQYF. This chain joins TRBV7-3 and TRBJ2-3; no clear D gene. Trimming pared 8 bases from V and 1 base from J, leaving 25 bases between. The CDR3 has 18 amino acids. Germline V gene lookup returns CDR1 SGHTA and CDR2 FQGTGA.

This chain connects TRBV6-6 to TRBJ2-7, with TRBD1 as a possible D gene (6 bases). Trimming stripped 8 bases from V and 0 bases from J, with 11 bases between. CDR1 is MNHNY and CDR2 is SVGAGI in the germline V gene (reference sequence). The CDR3 has 13 amino acids. CDR3 loop: CASARGHSYEQYF. The CDR3 DNA reads TGTGCCAGCGCCAGGGGACACTCCTACGAGCAGTACTTC.

Only one count was recorded for this clone. The chain carries TRBV19 and TRBJ2-2; D gene uncertain. The germline CDR1 and CDR2 sequences are LNHDA and SQIVND (reference sequence). The V end lost 9 bases, the J end lost 4 bases, and 15 bases lay between the germline ends. The CDR3 has 14 residues. CDR3 DNA: TGTGCCAGCGATAATCCCTACCCCACCGGGGAGCTGTTTTTT. This translates into CASDNPYPTGELFF.

Note on this clone: The junction shows a germline mismatch at one end, possibly a read error. This chain connects TRBV29-1 to TRBJ1-1; 7 positions match TRBD1. This CDR3 has 12 amino acids. Germline V gene data show CDR1 as SQVTM and CDR2 as ANQGSEA. This CDR3 is CSVEGQYAFIGF. CDR3 bases: TGCAGCGTCGAGGGACAGTATGCTTTCATCGGATTT. Supplemented by reference TRBV29-1 and TRBJ1-1, the full variable domain reads SAVISQKPSRDICQRGTSLTIQCQVDSQVTMMFWYRQQPGQSLTLIATANQGSEATYESGFVIDKFPISRPNLTFSTLTVSNMSPEDSSIYLCSVEGQYAFIGFGQGTRLTVV.

V usage is TRBV27 and J usage is TRBJ2-7; tentatively, D is TRBD1 (5 bases). Germline CDR1 reads MNHEY; CDR2 reads SMNVEV (reference sequence). This CDR3 is 13 amino acids long. V was pared by 8 bases and J by 0 bases, with 11 bases between. The CDR3 loop reads CASQGFSSYEQYF. In DNA form, the CDR3 reads TGTGCCAGCCAGGGCTTTAGCTCCTACGAGCAGTACTTC.

The chain employs TRBV19 and TRBJ2-1; 12 bases are shared with TRBD2. The J segment lost 1 base and the V segment lost 5 bases, leaving 3 bases of the junction unmatched. CDR3 length: 16 amino acids. Per germline, CDR1 LNHDA and CDR2 SQIVND (reference sequence). CDR3 amino acids: CASSPGLAGSYNEQFF. The CDR3 region has the DNA TGTGCCAGTAGTCCTGGACTAGCGGGATCCTACAATGAGCAGTTCTTC.

Turning to this clone: One junction end disagrees with the germline gene, perhaps due to a read error. This CDR3 is also generated by other DNA sequences in the sample. The chain links TRBV6-4 to TRBJ2-3, with a weak D call TRBD1 (5 bases). The germline CDR1 and CDR2 sequences are MRHNA and SNTAGT. CDR3 length: 12 amino acids. CDR3 DNA sequence: TGTGCCAGTAGTGGTCAGGGAGATACGCAGTATTTT. Translation: CASSGQGDTQYF.

This clone was seen a single time. The chain is built from TRBV6-5 and TRBJ1-2; 7 positions agree with TRBD1. The CDR3 covers 14 residues. The junction had 10 bases not matched to a gene; V was cut back by 5 bases and J by 7 bases. Germline V gene data show CDR1 as MNHEY and CDR2 as SVGAGI. CDR3 sequence reads: CASSQSTGAGGYTF. As DNA, the CDR3 is TGTGCCAGCAGTCAAAGCACAGGGGCGGGTGGCTACACCTTC.

The chain joins TRBV5-1 to TRBJ1-4; 7 bases fit TRBD1. Germline-derived CDR1 and CDR2 are SGHRS and YFSETQ. The V gene end was trimmed by 2 bases and the J gene end by 0 bases; junction bases not matched to a gene: 7. The CDR3 covers 17 residues. The CDR3 DNA reads TGCGCCAGCAGCTTATCCGGGACAGCAGCAACTAATGAAAAACTGTTTTTT. Amino acid sequence: CASSLSGTAATNEKLFF.

The chain links TRBV6-1 to TRBJ2-7; TRBD2 matches at 10 bases. CDR1 is MNHNS and CDR2 is SASEGT in the germline V gene. With V trimmed by 3 bases and J by 6 bases, 2 bases remained unmatched. CDR3 size: 13 residues. The CDR3 loop reads CASSEGLASEQYF. CDR3 sequence (DNA): TGTGCCAGCAGTGAGGGACTAGCGAGCGAGCAGTACTTC.